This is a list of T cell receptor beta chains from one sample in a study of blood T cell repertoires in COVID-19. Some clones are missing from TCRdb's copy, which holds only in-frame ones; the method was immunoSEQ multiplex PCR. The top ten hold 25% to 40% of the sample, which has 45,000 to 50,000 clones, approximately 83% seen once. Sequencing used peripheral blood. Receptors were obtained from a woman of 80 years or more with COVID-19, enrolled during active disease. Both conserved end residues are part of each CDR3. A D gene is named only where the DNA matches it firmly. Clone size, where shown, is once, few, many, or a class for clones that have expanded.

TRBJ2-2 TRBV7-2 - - TGTGCCAGCAGCTTAGTTGGAGCGGGCCTAGGGGGGGAGCTGTTTTTT CASSLVGAGLGGELFF
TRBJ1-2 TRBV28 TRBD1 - TGTGCCAGCAGTTTAAACAGGGGAGGTGGCTACACCTTC CASSLNRGGGYTF
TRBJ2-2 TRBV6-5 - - TGTGCCAGCAGCCGCCCAGGGTCCGGGGAGCTGTTTTTT CASSRPGSGELFF
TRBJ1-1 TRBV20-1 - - TGCAGTGCTCCGGGGAGCACTGAAGCTTTCTTT CSAPGSTEAFF
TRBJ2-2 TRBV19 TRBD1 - TGTGCCAGTAGTGTCGGGACAGCCGGGGAGCTGTTTTTT CASSVGTAGELFF
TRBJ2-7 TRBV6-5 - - TGTGCCAGCAGTTCCAGGGGTAGCTCCTACGAGCAGTACTTC CASSSRGSSYEQYF
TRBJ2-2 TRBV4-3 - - TGCGCCAGCAGCCAAGGTCCAGGGGTGGACACCGGGGAGCTGTTTTTT CASSQGPGVDTGELFF
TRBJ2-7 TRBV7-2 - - TGTGCCAGCAGCCCCGGTGGAGGATTTTACTACGAGCAGTACTTC CASSPGGGFYYEQYF
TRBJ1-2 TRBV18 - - TGTGCCAGCTCACCGAACAGACAGGAACCTGGCTACACCTTC CASSPNRQEPGYTF
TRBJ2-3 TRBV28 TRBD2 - TGTGCCAGCAGTGCGCAGACTAGCGGGGTCACAGATACGCAGTATTTT CASSAQTSGVTDTQYF
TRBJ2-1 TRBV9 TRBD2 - TGTGCCAGCAGCGCCACTAGCGGCGTTTACAATGAGCAGTTCTTC CASSATSGVYNEQFF
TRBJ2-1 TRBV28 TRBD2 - TGTGCCAGCAGTCAACCGTGGCGGCGGGGGGCGGTTAATGAGCAGTTCTTC CASSQPWRRGAVNEQFF
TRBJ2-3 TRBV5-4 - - TGTGCCAGCAGCTTTAGGGGGAGCACAGATACGCAGTATTTT CASSFRGSTDTQYF
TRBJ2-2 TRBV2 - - TGTGCCAGCAGTGATTTCGGGTACACCGGGGAGCTGTTTTTT CASSDFGYTGELFF
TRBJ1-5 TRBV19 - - TGTGCCAGTACCCTCGGGCGGGGCACGAGCAATCAGCCCCAGCATTTT CASTLGRGTSNQPQHF
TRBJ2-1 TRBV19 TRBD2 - TGTGCCAGTAGTACCCTACTAGCGGCCCAGGGTTTCGGTGAGCAGTTCTTC CASSTLLAAQGFGEQFF
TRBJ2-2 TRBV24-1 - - TGTGCCACCAGCCAGGACAGACGCGGGGAGCTGTTTTTT CATSQDRRGELFF
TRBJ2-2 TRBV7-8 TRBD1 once TGTGCCGACAGCCGGGTTGCGGTCGCAGGGGGCGTCACCGGGGAGCTGTTTTTT CADSRVAVAGGVTGELFF
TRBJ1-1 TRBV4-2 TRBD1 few TGTGCCAGCAGCCAAGATGCGGACAGGGGGCGCACTGAAGCTTTCTTT CASSQDADRGRTEAFF
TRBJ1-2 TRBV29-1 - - TGCAGCGTTGAGCGCGGGACCGGCTACACCTTC CSVERGTGYTF
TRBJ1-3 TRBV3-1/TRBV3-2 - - TGTGCCAGCAGCCAAGAACGGGTGAGCCGTACTGGAAACACCATATATTTT CASSQERVSRTGNTIYF
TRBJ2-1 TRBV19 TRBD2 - TGTGCCAGTAATAGCGGGAGGGCCGGGGATGAGCAGTTCTTC CASNSGRAGDEQFF
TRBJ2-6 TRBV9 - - TGTGCCAGCAGCCTAGCCCGCTCTGGGGCCAACGTCCTGACTTTC CASSLARSGANVLTF
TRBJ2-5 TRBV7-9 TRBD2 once TGTGCCAGCAGGGCCGGCGGACTAGCCATGGAGACCCAGTACTTC CASRAGGLAMETQYF
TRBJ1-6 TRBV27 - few TGTGCCAGCAGTTTCCTATACTTACCCCTCCACTTT CASSFLYLPLHF
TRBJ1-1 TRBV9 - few TGTGCCAGCAGCGTAGCAGGGAACACTGAAGCTTTCTTT CASSVAGNTEAFF
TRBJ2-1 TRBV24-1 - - TGTGCCACCAGTGATAGCAGGGTCTACGGGCAGTTCTTC CATSDSRVYGQFF
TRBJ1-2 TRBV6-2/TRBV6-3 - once TGTGCCAGCAGTCTTACGGGGAGGAACTATGGCTACACCTTC CASSLTGRNYGYTF
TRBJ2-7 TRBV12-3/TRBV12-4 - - TGTGCCAGCAGTTTAGCCGGTTCGTACGAGCAGTACTTC CASSLAGSYEQYF
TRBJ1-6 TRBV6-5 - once TGTGCCAGCAGCGAGTATAATTCACCCCTCCACTTT CASSEYNSPLHF
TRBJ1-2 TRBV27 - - TGTGCCAGCAGTTTAGGGGGGGGCATGGGAGGCTACACCTTC CASSLGGGMGGYTF
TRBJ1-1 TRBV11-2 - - TGTGCCAGCAGCTCCCCCCAAGCAGGCGGGAACGTTGAAGCTTTCTTT CASSSPQAGGNVEAFF
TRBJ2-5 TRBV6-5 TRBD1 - TGTGCCAGCACTCCCGGGACAGGGATGCGGGAGACCCAGTACTTC CASTPGTGMRETQYF
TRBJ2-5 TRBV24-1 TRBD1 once TGTGCCACCAGTGACACCGGGACAGGGGAAAAAGAGACCCAGTACTTC CATSDTGTGEKETQYF
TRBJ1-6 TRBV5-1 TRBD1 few TGCGCCAGCAGCCCACCGGGACAGGGGGCAAATTCACCCCTCCACTTT CASSPPGQGANSPLHF
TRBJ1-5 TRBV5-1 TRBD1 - TGCGCCAGCAGCTTTGGGACAGGGAATCAGCCCCAGCATTTT CASSFGTGNQPQHF
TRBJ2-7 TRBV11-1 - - TGTGCCAGCAGCTCCTCTCGTACCTACGAGCAGTACTTC CASSSSRTYEQYF
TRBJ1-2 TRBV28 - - TGTGCCAGCAATCAGCATCGGACAGCTTTTCAGGCTGATGGCTACACCTTC CASNQHRTAFQADGYTF
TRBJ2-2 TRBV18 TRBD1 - TGTGCCAGCTCACCACCTGCAGGGGGAGACACCGGGGAGCTGTTTTTT CASSPPAGGDTGELFF
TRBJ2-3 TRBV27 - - TGTGCCAGCACAGGTACAGATACGCAGTATTTT CASTGTDTQYF
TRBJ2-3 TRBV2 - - TGTGCCAGCAGGCCCGCCAGGGCAGGGGGCACAGATACGCAGTATTTT CASRPARAGGTDTQYF
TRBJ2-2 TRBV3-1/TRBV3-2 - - TGTGCCAGCAGTCTTAGCGGCTTGAACACCGGGGAGCTGTTTTTT CASSLSGLNTGELFF
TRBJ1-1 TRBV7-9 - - TGTGCCAGCAGTCAAATCGGACCCCCAGGGTTT CASSQIGPPGF
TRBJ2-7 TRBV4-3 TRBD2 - TGCGCCAGCAGCCAGGGAGCGGGAGCCACCTACGAGCAGTACTTC CASSQGAGATYEQYF
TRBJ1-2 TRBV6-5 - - TGTGCCAGCAAAGGGGCGGCCCGAGACTATGGCTACACCTTC CASKGAARDYGYTF
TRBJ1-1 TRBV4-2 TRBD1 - TGTGCCAGCAGCCCTTGGACAGGGACGAACACTGAAGCTTTCTTT CASSPWTGTNTEAFF
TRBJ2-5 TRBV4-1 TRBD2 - TGCGCCAGCAGCCAAGACGAGGGGGTAGGACTAGCCGGAGAGACCCAGTACTTC CASSQDEGVGLAGETQYF
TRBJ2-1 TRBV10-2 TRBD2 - TGCGCCAGCAGTAAGACTAGCGGGGAATACAATGAGCAGTTCTTC CASSKTSGEYNEQFF
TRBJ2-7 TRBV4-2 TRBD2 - TGTGCCAGCAGCCAAGATGTATGGGGGACTACCTACGAGCAGTACTTC CASSQDVWGTTYEQYF
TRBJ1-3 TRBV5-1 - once TGCGCCAGCAGCCTACAGGACTCTGGAAACACCATATATTTT CASSLQDSGNTIYF